Listed below are T cell receptor beta chains from one sample, sequenced in a study of T cell responses to AZD1222 COVID-19 vaccine. TCRdb's copy holds only in-frame clones and misses some; the assay was immunoSEQ multiplex PCR. This sample has roughly 97,000 clones, with around nine tenths found just once. The sample here was peripheral blood, taken 28 days after the second dose of the MenACWY control vaccine. These receptors came from an adult who received the MenACWY meningococcal vaccine as a control. CDR3s include the opening cysteine and the closing phenylalanine or tryptophan. The D gene is left open where the match is weak. Not every row has a clone size; where given, it reads once, few, many or a size class.

TRBJ2-3 TRBV25-1 - TRBD1 CASRPGQWGRDTQYF TGTGCCAGCAGGCCGGGACAGTGGGGGAGAGATACGCAGTATTTT
TRBJ2-1 TRBV5-1 - - CASSFSGWRYNEQFF TGCGCCAGCAGCTTTTCAGGGTGGAGATACAATGAGCAGTTCTTC
TRBJ1-2 TRBV9 - - CASSVDSREGYGYTF TGTGCCAGCAGCGTAGATAGCAGGGAGGGATATGGCTACACCTTC
TRBJ1-1 TRBV19 few TRBD1 CASSKQGASTTEAFF TGTGCCAGTAGTAAGCAGGGGGCAAGTACCACTGAAGCTTTCTTT
TRBJ1-3 TRBV6-1 - - CASSEVRGGGTIYF TGTGCCAGCAGTGAAGTTCGAGGAGGTGGCACCATATATTTT
TRBJ1-2 TRBV7-9 - TRBD1 CASSPISGGFASGYTF TGTGCCAGCAGCCCGATCTCAGGGGGTTTCGCTAGTGGCTACACCTTC
TRBJ2-2 TRBV5-4 - TRBD2 CASSLKTSAGDPNTGELFF TGTGCCAGCAGCTTGAAGACTAGCGCGGGGGACCCTAACACCGGGGAGCTGTTTTTT
TRBJ1-1 TRBV19 - - CASSIESTSTEAFF TGTGCCAGTAGTATCGAGTCAACCAGCACTGAAGCTTTCTTT
TRBJ2-5 TRBV7-3 - - CASSLGSGLQETQYF TGTGCCAGCAGCTTAGGTTCAGGGCTCCAAGAGACCCAGTACTTC
TRBJ1-2 TRBV4-1 - - CASSQDPAQGTLYGYTF TGCGCCAGCAGCCAAGATCCCGCCCAGGGGACCCTCTATGGCTACACCTTC
TRBJ1-4 TRBV4-3 - - CASSQRPTGNEKLFF TGCGCCAGCAGCCAGAGGCCTACAGGGAATGAAAAACTGTTTTTT
TRBJ2-3 TRBV5-6 - TRBD1 CASSWPTGADTQYF TGTGCCAGCAGCTGGCCGACAGGGGCAGATACGCAGTATTTT
TRBJ2-7 TRBV28 once - CASSLSLATGEGNEQYF TGTGCCAGCAGTTTATCTTTGGCGACAGGGGAGGGGAACGAGCAGTACTTC
TRBJ2-3 TRBV28 - - CASSLLTSSTDTQYF TGTGCCAGCAGTTTACTCACGTCTAGCACAGATACGCAGTATTTT
TRBJ1-3 TRBV18 - TRBD1 CASSPSPGQGNTIYF TGTGCCAGCTCACCCTCTCCGGGACAGGGAAACACCATATATTTT
TRBJ2-1 TRBV5-1 once - CASSKIAESFYNEQFF TGCGCCAGCAGCAAGATAGCCGAGAGCTTCTACAATGAGCAGTTCTTC
TRBJ1-1 TRBV5-1 - - CASSFGGTLNTEAFF TGCGCCAGCAGCTTTGGTGGGACACTGAACACTGAAGCTTTCTTT
TRBJ1-5 TRBV19 - - CASSETGLGQPQHF TGTGCCAGTAGCGAAACAGGTCTTGGACAGCCCCAGCATTTT
TRBJ1-2 TRBV9 - TRBD1 CASSGAGTGNGYTF TGTGCCAGCAGCGGTGCCGGGACAGGGAATGGCTACACCTTC
TRBJ1-3 TRBV3-1/TRBV3-2 - - CASSQDADSGNTIYF TGTGCCAGCAGCCAAGATGCGGACTCTGGAAACACCATATATTTT
TRBJ1-1 TRBV5-4 - TRBD1 CASSSRDRTDTEAFF TGTGCCAGCAGCTCGCGGGACAGGACGGACACTGAAGCTTTCTTT
TRBJ1-6 TRBV5-1 many - CASSLEGSPLHF TGCGCCAGCAGCTTGGAGGGTTCACCCCTCCACTTT
TRBJ1-3 TRBV4-1 - TRBD1 CASSGSGFGVGGRVSGNTIYF TGCGCCAGCAGCGGAAGCGGCTTTGGGGTAGGGGGCAGGGTCTCTGGAAACACCATATATTTT
TRBJ2-7 TRBV7-8 - TRBD1 CASSFPGQPYEQYF TGTGCCAGCAGCTTCCCGGGACAGCCTTACGAGCAGTACTTC
TRBJ1-2 TRBV7-2 - TRBD1 CASSRQGQGFYGYTF TGTGCCAGCAGCCGCCAGGGACAGGGGTTCTATGGCTACACCTTC
TRBJ2-7 TRBV18 - - CASSPGEAQDYEQYF TGTGCCAGCTCACCAGGGGAGGCTCAAGACTACGAGCAGTACTTC
TRBJ1-5 TRBV19 - TRBD1 CASSILTGNSNQPQHF TGTGCCAGTAGTATCCTGACAGGGAATAGCAATCAGCCCCAGCATTTT
TRBJ2-1 TRBV6-1 once - CASSEERWQAGYNEQFF TGTGCCAGCAGTGAAGAAAGGTGGCAGGCGGGTTACAATGAGCAGTTCTTC
TRBJ1-1 TRBV6-1 - - CASSSLGGVDTEAFF TGTGCCAGCAGTTCCCTTGGGGGAGTTGACACTGAAGCTTTCTTT
TRBJ2-3 TRBV7-3 once TRBD2 CASSPGLAATDTQYF TGTGCCAGCAGTCCGGGACTAGCGGCCACAGATACGCAGTATTTT
TRBJ2-3 TRBV4-3 few TRBD1 CASSQDSTDRGTDTQYF TGCGCCAGCAGCCAAGATTCGACGGACAGGGGCACAGATACGCAGTATTTT